The subject of this entry is one T cell receptor beta chain. What it recognizes is unknown. Profiled with immunoSEQ multiplex PCR; TCRdb holds only in-frame clones, not every one. The sample lists more than 20,000 clones; 87% were seen once. Patients had urothelial carcinoma that was locally advanced or metastatic. The record originates from a study of PD-L1 blockade in urothelial cancer. Study-wide background: Prior chemotherapy ranged from 0 to 3 regimens per patient. Analyzed time points were 3 weeks (second dose) and 6 weeks after therapy began. Study-wide points: Durable-benefit patients had greater expansion of tumor-associated blood clones at 3 weeks.

The CDR3 contains 14 residues. Trimming left V 7 bases short and J 7 bases short, with 19 bases between. Germline V gives CDR1 GTSNPN, CDR2 SVGIG (reference sequence). The sample in question was PBMCs, obtained around atezolizumab (anti-PD-L1) treatment. The genes are TRBV30 and TRBJ1-4; a possible D gene is TRBD1 (6 bases). The receptor was isolated from a man aged 45-65 years with urothelial cancer. Here the CDR3 reads CASSPPTGREKLFF. In nucleotides, the CDR3 is TGTGCCTCCTCGCCCCCGACAGGCCGTGAAAAACTGTTTTTT.